This paragraph covers one TCR beta chain sequence. The record originates from a study of human T cells and chemical hapten exposure. In germline, CDR1 is MNHEY, CDR2 SVGAGI. V was clipped by 4 bases and J by 3 bases; unmatched bases: 6. The CDR3 extends over 17 amino acids. Regarding time point: patch test 1, 2 weeks after DPC sensitization. Indicated treatment: therapeutic diphenylcyclopropenone sensitization with weekly scalp DPC. Each CDR3 protein gets one entry after TCRdb re-called the RACE reads with MiXCR. The repertoire consists of 120,000 or so distinct CDR3 sequences, with roughly 15% occurring once and the leading ten covering about 0.9%.

The source was whole blood, collected in connection with sensitization to the hapten diphenylcyclopropenone (DPC). This chain joins TRBV6-5 and TRBJ1-6, with 10 bases identical to TRBD1. This clonotype was obtained from a man aged 18-30 years with alopecia areata. Some clones in this sample may be carry-over from other donors' samples. The CDR3 DNA is TGTGCCAGCAGTTCGAGGACAGGGGGTTTCTATAATTCACCCCTCCACTTT. It encodes CASSSRTGGFYNSPLHF.